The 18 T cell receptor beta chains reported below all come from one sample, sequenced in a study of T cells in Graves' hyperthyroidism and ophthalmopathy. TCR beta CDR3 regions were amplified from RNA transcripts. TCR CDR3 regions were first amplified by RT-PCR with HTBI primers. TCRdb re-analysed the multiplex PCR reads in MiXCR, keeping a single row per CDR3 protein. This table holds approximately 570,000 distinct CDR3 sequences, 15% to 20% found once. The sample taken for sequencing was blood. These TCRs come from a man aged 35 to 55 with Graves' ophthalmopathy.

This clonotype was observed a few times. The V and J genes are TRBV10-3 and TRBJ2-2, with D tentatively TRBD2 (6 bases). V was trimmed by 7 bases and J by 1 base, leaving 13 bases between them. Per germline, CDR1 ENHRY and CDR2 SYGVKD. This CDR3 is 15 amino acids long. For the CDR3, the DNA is TGTGCCATCAAAGGGACCGGGGGGAACACCGGGGAGCTGTTTTTT. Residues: CAIKGTGGNTGELFF.

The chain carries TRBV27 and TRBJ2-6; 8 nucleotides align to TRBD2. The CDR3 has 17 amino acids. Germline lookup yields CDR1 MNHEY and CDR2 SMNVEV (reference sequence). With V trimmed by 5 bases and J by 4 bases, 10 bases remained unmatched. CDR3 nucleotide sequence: TGTGCCAGCAGTCACGGGGGGGTCGGTCCCGGGGCCAACGTCCTGACTTTC. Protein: CASSHGGVGPGANVLTF.

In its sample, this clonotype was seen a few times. CDR3 region: CASSFAGGAPLNEQFF. The CDR3 DNA reads TGTGCCAGCAGCTTCGCGGGGGGGGCCCCTTTAAATGAGCAGTTCTTC. The gene calls are TRBV7-8 and TRBJ2-1; 9 bases are a match to TRBD2. The CDR3 extends over 16 amino acids. CDR1 is SGHVS, CDR2 FQNEAQ, per germline. J gave up 7 bases and V 3 bases, and 10 bases lay outside the gene matches.

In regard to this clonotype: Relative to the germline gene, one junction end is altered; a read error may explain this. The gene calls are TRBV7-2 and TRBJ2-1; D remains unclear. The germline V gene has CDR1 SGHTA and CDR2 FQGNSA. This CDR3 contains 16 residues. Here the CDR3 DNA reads TGTTCCAGCAGCTTTTTAGCTGGGATGGGTGCCAATGAGCAGTTCTTC. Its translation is CSSSFLAGMGANEQFF.

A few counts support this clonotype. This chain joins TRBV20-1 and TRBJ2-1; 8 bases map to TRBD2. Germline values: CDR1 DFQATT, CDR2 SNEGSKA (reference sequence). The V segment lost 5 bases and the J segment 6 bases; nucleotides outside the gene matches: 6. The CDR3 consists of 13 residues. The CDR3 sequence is CSAPPLAGNEQFF. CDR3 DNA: TGCAGTGCTCCCCCGCTAGCGGGCAATGAGCAGTTCTTC.

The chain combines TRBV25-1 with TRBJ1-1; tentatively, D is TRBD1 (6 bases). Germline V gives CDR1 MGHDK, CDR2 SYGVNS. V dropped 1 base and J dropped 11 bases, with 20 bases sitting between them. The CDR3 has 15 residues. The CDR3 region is CASSESLGAQVDAFF. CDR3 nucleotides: TGTGCCAGCAGTGAATCTCTGGGGGCGCAGGTGGATGCTTTCTTT.

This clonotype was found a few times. The CDR3 is CASSVAAGGDSTDTQYF. The CDR3 DNA sequence: TGTGCCAGCAGCGTAGCAGCGGGAGGGGATAGCACAGATACGCAGTATTTT. The J gene is TRBJ2-3, the V gene TRBV9, with TRBD2 matching 10 bases. The J segment lost 0 bases and the V segment lost 0 bases, leaving 4 bases of the junction unmatched. The CDR3 consists of 17 residues. Germline CDR1 is SGDLS and CDR2 is YYNGEE. Filled out from reference TRBV9 and TRBJ2-3, the complete variable domain reads DSGVTQTPKHLITATGQRVTLRCSPRSGDLSVYWYQQSLDQGLQFLIQYYNGEERAKGNILERFSAQQFPDLHSELNLSSLELGDSALYFCASSVAAGGDSTDTQYFGPGTRLTVL.

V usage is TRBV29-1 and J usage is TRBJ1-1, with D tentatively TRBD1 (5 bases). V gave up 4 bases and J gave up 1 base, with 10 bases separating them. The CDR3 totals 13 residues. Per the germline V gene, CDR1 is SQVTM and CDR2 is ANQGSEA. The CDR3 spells CSVGARANTEAFF. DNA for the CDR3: TGCAGCGTTGGGGCCAGGGCGAACACTGAAGCTTTCTTT.

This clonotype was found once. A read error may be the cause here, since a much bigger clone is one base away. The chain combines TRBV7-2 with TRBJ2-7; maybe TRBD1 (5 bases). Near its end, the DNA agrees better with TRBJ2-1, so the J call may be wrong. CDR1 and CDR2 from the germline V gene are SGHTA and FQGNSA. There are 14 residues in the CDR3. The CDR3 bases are TGTGCCAGCAGCTTGGGGCGGACCCCCTACGAGCAGTTCTTC. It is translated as CASSLGRTPYEQFF.

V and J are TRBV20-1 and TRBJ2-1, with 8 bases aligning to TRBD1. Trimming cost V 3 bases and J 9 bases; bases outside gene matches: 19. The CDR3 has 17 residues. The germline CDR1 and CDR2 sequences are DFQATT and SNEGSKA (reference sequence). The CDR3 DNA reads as TGCAGTGCTAGTTACCGCCGGCAGGGGGCGCGGGGATTTGAGCAGTTCTTC. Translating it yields CSASYRRQGARGFEQFF.

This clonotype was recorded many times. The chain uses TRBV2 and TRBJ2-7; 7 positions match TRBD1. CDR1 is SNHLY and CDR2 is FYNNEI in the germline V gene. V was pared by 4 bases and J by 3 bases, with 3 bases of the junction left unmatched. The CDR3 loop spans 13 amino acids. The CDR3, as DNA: TGTGCCAGCAGTGTTACAGGGGACTACGAGCAGTACTTC. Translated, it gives CASSVTGDYEQYF.

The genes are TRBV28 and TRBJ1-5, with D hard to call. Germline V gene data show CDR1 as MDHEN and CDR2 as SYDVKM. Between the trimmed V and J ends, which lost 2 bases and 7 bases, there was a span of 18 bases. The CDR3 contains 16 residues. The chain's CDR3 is CASSLGLRASWQPQHF. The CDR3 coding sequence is TGTGCCAGCAGTTTAGGTCTCCGGGCCTCTTGGCAGCCCCAGCATTTT.

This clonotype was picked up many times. For the CDR3, the DNA is TGCGCCAGCACCAACGGCGGGATCAACAATGAGCAGTTCTTC. Translated, it gives CASTNGGINNEQFF. J is TRBJ2-1 and V is TRBV5-1; possibly TRBD2 for D (6 bases). V was shortened by 6 bases and J by 5 bases, with 15 bases between the two germline ends. CDR1 and CDR2 (germline): SGHRS, YFSETQ. The CDR3 is 14 amino acids.

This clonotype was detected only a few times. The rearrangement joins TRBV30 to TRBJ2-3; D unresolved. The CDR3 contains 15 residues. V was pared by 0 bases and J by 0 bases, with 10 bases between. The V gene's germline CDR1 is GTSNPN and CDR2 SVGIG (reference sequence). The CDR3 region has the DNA TGTGCCTGGAGTGTAGGTTTTAGAAGCACAGATACGCAGTATTTT. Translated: CAWSVGFRSTDTQYF.

The CDR3 region has the DNA TGTGCCAGCAGCTTAGTACTCAGGGACATATCCTCCTACGAGCAGTACTTC. Its protein is CASSLVLRDISSYEQYF. This chain uses TRBV7-9 with TRBJ2-7; a possible D gene is TRBD1 (6 bases). Germline CDR1 and CDR2: SEHNR and FQNEAQ (reference sequence). This CDR3 spans 17 amino acids. Trimming removed 1 base at V and 0 bases at J, with 16 bases between.

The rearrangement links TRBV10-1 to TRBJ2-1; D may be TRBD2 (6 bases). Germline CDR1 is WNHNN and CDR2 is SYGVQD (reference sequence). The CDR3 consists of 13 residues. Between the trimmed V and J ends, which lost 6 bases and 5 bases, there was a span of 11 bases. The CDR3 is CASSSGLDNEQFF. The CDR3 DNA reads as TGCGCCAGCAGCTCGGGACTCGACAATGAGCAGTTCTTC.

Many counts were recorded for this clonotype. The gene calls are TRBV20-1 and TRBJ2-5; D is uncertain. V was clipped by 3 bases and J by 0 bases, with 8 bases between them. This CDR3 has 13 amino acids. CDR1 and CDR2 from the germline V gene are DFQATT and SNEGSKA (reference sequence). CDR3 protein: CSARPNHQETQYF. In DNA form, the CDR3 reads TGCAGTGCTAGGCCAAATCACCAAGAGACCCAGTACTTC.

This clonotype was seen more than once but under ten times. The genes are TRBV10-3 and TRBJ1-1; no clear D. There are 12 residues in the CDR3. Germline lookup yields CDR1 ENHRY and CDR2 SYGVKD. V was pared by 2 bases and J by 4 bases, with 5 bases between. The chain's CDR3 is CAISETTTEAFF. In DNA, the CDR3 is TGTGCCATCAGTGAGACAACCACTGAAGCTTTCTTT.